What follows are 28 T cell receptor beta chains derived from one specimen sequenced in a study of blood T cells in healthy people across ages. Combining a sample-barcoded 5' primer with a J-beta primer mix, a second PCR ran for roughly 6 to 12 cycles. TCRdb independently ran MiXCR on the 5' RACE reads; one entry per CDR3 protein. The table has roughly 1.6 million distinct CDR3 sequences, almost 35% seen once. The sequenced sample was blood. The receptors stem from a woman aged 25 to 39 in good health.

Concerning this clonotype: With a much larger clone just one base away, this may be a read error. The chain is built from TRBV6-6 and TRBJ2-7; 9 bases line up with TRBD1. The CDR3 loop spans 13 amino acids. The germline gives CDR1 MNHNY, CDR2 SVGAGI (reference sequence). The CDR3 bases are TGTACCAGCACAGGGGGCACGTCCTACGAGCAGTACTTC. Protein sequence: CTSTGGTSYEQYF.

The chain carries TRBV10-3 and TRBJ2-7; the D gene is possibly TRBD1 (6 bases). Germline V gene data show CDR1 as ENHRY and CDR2 as SYGVKD. This CDR3 has 13 residues. V lost 1 base, J lost 3 bases, and 7 bases lay in between. The CDR3 region has the DNA TGTGCCATCAGTGAGTTGGACAGCTACGAGCAGTACTTC. Its protein is CAISELDSYEQYF.

There are a few counts of this clonotype. The chain uses TRBV11-2 and TRBJ2-5; a possible D gene is TRBD2 (6 bases). Germline V gene sequence: CDR1 SGHAT, CDR2 FQNNGV. The CDR3 is made up of 13 amino acids. Trimming removed 0 bases from V and 10 bases from J, with 12 bases in between. The CDR3 region has the DNA TGTGCCAGCAGCTTAGATGCGGGGTCGGGCCAGTACTTC. It yields the protein CASSLDAGSGQYF.

This clonotype was observed a few times. CDR3 sequence (DNA): TGCAGTGCTAAACGGCCGACTGAAGCTTTCTTT. Its translation is CSAKRPTEAFF. V and J are TRBV20-1 and TRBJ1-1, with D hard to call. Per the germline V gene, CDR1 is DFQATT and CDR2 is SNEGSKA (reference sequence). Between the trimmed V and J ends, which lost 4 bases and 5 bases, there was a span of 8 bases. This CDR3 comprises 11 residues.

This clonotype occurred a few times. The chain uses TRBV16 and TRBJ2-4, with D possibly called TRBD1 or TRBD2 (5 bases each). The J call may be wrong; the DNA end is better matched by TRBJ2-7. The CDR3 runs 15 residues. Looked up from germline, CDR1 is KGHSY and CDR2 is FQNENV. As DNA, the CDR3 is TGTGCCAGCAGCCAAGTTATCGAGGGGAGTGACGAGCAGTACTTC. Amino acids: CASSQVIEGSDEQYF.

This clonotype has just a few counts. The rearrangement links TRBV20-1 to TRBJ2-1, with 10 bases lining up with TRBD1. From germline, CDR1 is DFQATT and CDR2 SNEGSKA (reference sequence). The CDR3 extends over 16 amino acids. The ends lost 2 bases at V and 2 bases at J; junction bases unmatched: 6. CDR3: CSARLGQGITYNEQFF. CDR3 sequence (DNA): TGCAGTGCTAGACTGGGACAGGGGATTACCTACAATGAGCAGTTCTTC.

The V gene is TRBV2, the J gene TRBJ2-1; maybe TRBD2 (6 bases). Germline V gene lookup returns CDR1 SNHLY and CDR2 FYNNEI. V was clipped by 6 bases and J by 4 bases, with 13 bases between them. CDR3 length: 14 amino acids. The CDR3 coding sequence is TGTGCCAGCAGGCCCGTGGGGGGATACAATGAGCAGTTCTTC. This gives the protein CASRPVGGYNEQFF.

The J gene is TRBJ2-5, the V gene TRBV20-1; D might be TRBD2 (5 bases). Germline V gene lookup returns CDR1 DFQATT and CDR2 SNEGSKA (reference sequence). V was trimmed by 1 base and J by 1 base, leaving 7 bases between them. The CDR3 spans 13 residues. The CDR3 region has the DNA TGCAGTGCTAGAGCGGAGGTCCAAGAGACCCAGTACTTC. The encoded protein is CSARAEVQETQYF.

This clonotype has more than one count but fewer than ten. The CDR3 here is CASRVAETYNEQFF. DNA for the CDR3: TGCGCCAGCAGGGTAGCGGAGACTTACAATGAGCAGTTCTTC. The chain combines TRBV5-1 with TRBJ2-1; D might be TRBD2 (6 bases). CDR3 length equals 14 residues. Trimming cost V 5 bases and J 4 bases, with 13 bases left between them. CDR1 and CDR2 from the germline V gene are SGHRS and YFSETQ.

The chain combines TRBV5-1 with TRBJ2-2; 7 nucleotides agree with TRBD2. The CDR3 spans 17 residues. Unmatched junction bases numbered 7, after V lost 0 bases and J lost 2 bases. Germline-derived CDR1 and CDR2 are SGHRS and YFSETQ. CDR3 residues: CASSLGLAPINTGELFF. In nucleotides, the CDR3 is TGCGCCAGCAGCTTGGGACTAGCCCCGATCAACACCGGGGAGCTGTTTTTT.

This clonotype was found a few times. This rearrangement joins TRBV6-1 to TRBJ2-3, with D perhaps assigned TRBD1 or TRBD2 (7 bases each). Germline V gene lookup returns CDR1 MNHNS and CDR2 SASEGT. This CDR3 has 15 amino acids. Trimming took off 2 bases at V and 5 bases at J, with 14 bases between the two ends. CDR3 sequence (DNA): TGTGCCAGCAGTGAATGGGAGGGGGCAGAAGATACGCAGTATTTT. The encoded protein is CASSEWEGAEDTQYF.

The rearrangement joins TRBV10-2 to TRBJ2-7; TRBD2 agrees at 9 bases. This CDR3 spans 15 amino acids. V gave up 4 bases and J gave up 2 bases; unmatched junction bases: 6. CDR1 WSHSY and CDR2 SAAADI come from the germline V gene. CDR3 sequence: CASSGSGLATYEQYF. In DNA form, the CDR3 reads TGCGCCAGCAGTGGATCGGGACTAGCCACCTACGAGCAGTACTTC.

With respect to this clonotype: Germline is not matched at one junction end, which may reflect a read error. The chain carries TRBV2 and TRBJ2-1; the match to TRBD2 covers 11 bases. In germline, CDR1 is SNHLY, CDR2 FYNNEI. The CDR3 runs 18 residues. CDR3: CAGSGGGLAAPRGVEQFF. For the CDR3, the DNA is TGTGCCGGCAGTGGGGGGGGACTAGCGGCACCCCGGGGTGTTGAGCAGTTCTTC.

This clonotype was seen only a few times. The chain carries TRBV5-1 and TRBJ2-5; the match to TRBD2 covers 9 bases. There are 16 residues in the CDR3. V dropped 5 bases and J dropped 2; count of bases not matched to a gene: 10. Looked up from germline, CDR1 is SGHRS and CDR2 is YFSETQ. CDR3 region: CASRAVLAGRQETQYF. The CDR3 DNA follows: TGCGCCAGCAGGGCCGTCCTAGCGGGGCGTCAAGAGACCCAGTACTTC.

To note about this clonotype: This sequence may be a read error, since a much larger clone differs from it by one base. The rearrangement uses TRBV7-9 and TRBJ2-7; D not certain. This CDR3 spans 16 amino acids. Germline V gene data show CDR1 as SEHNR and CDR2 as FQNEAQ (reference sequence). V dropped 0 bases and J dropped 0 bases, with 12 bases sitting between them. CDR3 nucleotides: TGTGCCAGCAGCTTAGCGTTAACGCGGAGCTCCTACGAGCAGTACTTC. This sequence encodes CASSLALTRSSYEQYF.

This clonotype was observed a handful of times. The J gene is TRBJ2-1, the V gene TRBV10-1; the D call may be TRBD1 or TRBD2 (6 bases each). Deletions cut 3 bases from V and 9 bases from J, with 12 bases between. The germline V gene has CDR1 WNHNN and CDR2 SYGVQD (reference sequence). CDR3 length equals 13 residues. This CDR3 is CASSEGGNGEQFF. CDR3 sequence (DNA): TGCGCCAGCAGTGAAGGGGGGAATGGTGAGCAGTTCTTC.

The table lists this clonotype with a few counts. The rearrangement joins TRBV6-6 to TRBJ2-1; D remains ambiguous. Germline CDR1 MNHNY, CDR2 SVGAGI (reference sequence). V shed 6 bases and J shed 4 bases, with 10 bases lying between them. The CDR3 has 13 residues. DNA for the CDR3: TGTGCCAGCAGGGACGGGCTATACAATGAGCAGTTCTTC. Translation: CASRDGLYNEQFF.

The chain couples TRBV9 to TRBJ2-5, with TRBD1 identical over 11 bases. The CDR3 loop spans 17 amino acids. The germline V gene has CDR1 SGDLS and CDR2 YYNGEE. Trimming removed 2 bases from V and 4 bases from J; junction bases left unmatched: 10. The CDR3 is CASSVGFLGTGGETQYF. CDR3 bases: TGTGCCAGCAGCGTGGGTTTCCTCGGGACAGGGGGAGAGACCCAGTACTTC. The variable domain in full, with the rest retrieved from reference TRBV9 and TRBJ2-5, is DSGVTQTPKHLITATGQRVTLRCSPRSGDLSVYWYQQSLDQGLQFLIQYYNGEERAKGNILERFSAQQFPDLHSELNLSSLELGDSALYFCASSVGFLGTGGETQYFGPGTRLLVL.

The chain recombines TRBV20-1 with TRBJ2-1; D remains unclear. From germline, CDR1 is DFQATT and CDR2 SNEGSKA (reference sequence). The CDR3 has 14 residues. Trimming stripped 4 bases from V and 4 bases from J, with 14 bases between. CDR3 sequence: CSANSAVGYNEQFF. As DNA, the CDR3 is TGCAGTGCTAACTCCGCGGTAGGGTACAATGAGCAGTTCTTC.

CDR3: CASGAGRDYEQYF. The CDR3 DNA sequence: TGTGCCAGCGGAGCGGGACGTGACTACGAGCAGTACTTC. This sequence joins TRBV5-4 and TRBJ2-5; 7 bases are shared with TRBD2. The end of the DNA aligns better with TRBJ2-7, so the J call may be wrong. The CDR3 spans 13 residues. Germline V gene lookup returns CDR1 SGHNT and CDR2 YYREEE (reference sequence).

V and J are TRBV20-1 and TRBJ2-1, with D possibly called TRBD1 or TRBD2 (5 bases each). Trimming removed 3 bases at V and 1 base at J, with 10 bases between. The CDR3 has 14 amino acids. The germline gives CDR1 DFQATT, CDR2 SNEGSKA (reference sequence). CDR3 coding DNA: TGCAGTGCTAGGGGGACGGGGTCCTACAATGAGCAGTTCTTC. Its protein product is CSARGTGSYNEQFF.

In this sample, this clonotype turned up a few times. The rearrangement uses TRBV10-3 and TRBJ2-1; maybe TRBD2 (7 bases). The CDR3 is 16 residues long. The V gene's germline CDR1 is ENHRY and CDR2 SYGVKD. V was trimmed by 2 bases and J by 0 bases, leaving 11 bases between them. The CDR3 is CAISERGASSYNEQFF. The DNA of the CDR3 is TGTGCCATCAGTGAGCGGGGGGCAAGCTCCTACAATGAGCAGTTCTTC.

The V and J genes are TRBV20-1 and TRBJ2-3; 8 nucleotides agree with TRBD1. Germline V gene sequence: CDR1 DFQATT, CDR2 SNEGSKA (reference sequence). The CDR3 spans 14 residues. Unmatched junction bases numbered 6, after V lost 6 bases and J lost 1 base. CDR3 DNA: TGCAGTGCCTGGACAGGGATGGGCACAGATACGCAGTATTTT. Translation gives CSAWTGMGTDTQYF.

The sample holds one count of this clonotype. The chain has TRBV11-2 and TRBJ1-1; possibly TRBD1 for D (5 bases). Between the trimmed V and J ends, which lost 0 bases and 6 bases, there was a span of 14 bases. The CDR3 spans 15 residues. CDR1 and CDR2 (germline): SGHAT, FQNNGV. In DNA, the CDR3 is TGTGCCAGCAGCTTAGATACGCCTCAAGGGGCTGAAGCTTTCTTT. The encoded protein is CASSLDTPQGAEAFF.

The gene calls are TRBV29-1 and TRBJ1-1, with D uncertain. V lost 4 bases, J lost 6 bases, and 6 bases lay in between. The CDR3 has 10 residues. The germline CDR1 and CDR2 sequences are SQVTM and ANQGSEA. The CDR3 spells CSVGLPEAFF. The CDR3 DNA is TGCAGCGTTGGTCTCCCTGAAGCTTTCTTT.

The rearrangement links TRBV15 to TRBJ2-3; 9 nucleotides line up with TRBD2. After removal of 3 bases from V and 3 bases from J, the junction contained 7 bases not matched to a gene. Per germline, CDR1 LNHNV and CDR2 YYDKDF (reference sequence). The CDR3 consists of 16 residues. In nucleotides, the CDR3 is TGTGCCACCAGCAGGGCCCGTAGCGGGAGAACAGATACGCAGTATTTT. Its protein product is CATSRARSGRTDTQYF.

This clonotype was seen repeatedly, ten times or more. This chain uses TRBV10-3 with TRBJ2-3, with D possibly being TRBD2 (5 bases). Germline V gene sequence: CDR1 ENHRY, CDR2 SYGVKD. This CDR3 contains 13 residues. V shed 8 bases and J shed 0 bases, with 9 bases lying between them. The CDR3, as DNA: TGTGCCATCCGGGGTACTAGCACAGATACGCAGTATTTT. This gives the protein CAIRGTSTDTQYF.

This clonotype was observed a handful of times. The genes are TRBV6-1 and TRBJ1-5; D not resolved. V lost 2 bases and J lost 9, with 5 bases in between. CDR1 MNHNS and CDR2 SASEGT come from the germline V gene. This CDR3 comprises 11 residues. In DNA form, the CDR3 reads TGTGCCAGCAGTGAATTACGGCCCCAGCATTTT. It specifies CASSELRPQHF.